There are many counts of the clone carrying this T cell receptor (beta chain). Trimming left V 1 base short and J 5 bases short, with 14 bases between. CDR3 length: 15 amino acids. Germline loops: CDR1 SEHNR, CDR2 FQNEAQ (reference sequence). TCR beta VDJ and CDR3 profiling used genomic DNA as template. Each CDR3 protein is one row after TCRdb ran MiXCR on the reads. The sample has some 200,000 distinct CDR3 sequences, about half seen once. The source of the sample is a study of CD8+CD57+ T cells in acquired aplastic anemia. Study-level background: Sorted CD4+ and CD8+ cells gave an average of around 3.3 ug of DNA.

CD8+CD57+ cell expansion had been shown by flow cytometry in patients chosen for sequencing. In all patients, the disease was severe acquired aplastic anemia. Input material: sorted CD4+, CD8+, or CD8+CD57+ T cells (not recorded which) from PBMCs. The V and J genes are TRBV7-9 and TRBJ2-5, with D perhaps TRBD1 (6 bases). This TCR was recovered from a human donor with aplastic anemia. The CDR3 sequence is CASSLGQGRGETQYF. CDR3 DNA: TGTGCCAGCAGCTTAGGGCAGGGGCGCGGGGAGACCCAGTACTTC.